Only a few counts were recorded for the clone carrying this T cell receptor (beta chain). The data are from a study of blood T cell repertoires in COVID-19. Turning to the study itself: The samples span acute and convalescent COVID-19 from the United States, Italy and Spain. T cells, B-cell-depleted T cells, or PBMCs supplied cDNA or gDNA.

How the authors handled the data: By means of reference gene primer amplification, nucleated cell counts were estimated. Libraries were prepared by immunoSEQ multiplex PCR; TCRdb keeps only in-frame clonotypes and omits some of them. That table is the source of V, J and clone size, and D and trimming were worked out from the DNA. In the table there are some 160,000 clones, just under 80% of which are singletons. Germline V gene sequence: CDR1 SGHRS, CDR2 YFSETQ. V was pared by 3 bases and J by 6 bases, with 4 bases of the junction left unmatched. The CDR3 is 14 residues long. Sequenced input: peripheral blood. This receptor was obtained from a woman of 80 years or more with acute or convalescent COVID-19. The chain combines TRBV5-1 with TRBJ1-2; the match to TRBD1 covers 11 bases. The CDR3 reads CASSSGQGANGYTF. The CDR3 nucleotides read TGCGCCAGCAGCTCCGGACAGGGGGCAAATGGCTACACCTTC.